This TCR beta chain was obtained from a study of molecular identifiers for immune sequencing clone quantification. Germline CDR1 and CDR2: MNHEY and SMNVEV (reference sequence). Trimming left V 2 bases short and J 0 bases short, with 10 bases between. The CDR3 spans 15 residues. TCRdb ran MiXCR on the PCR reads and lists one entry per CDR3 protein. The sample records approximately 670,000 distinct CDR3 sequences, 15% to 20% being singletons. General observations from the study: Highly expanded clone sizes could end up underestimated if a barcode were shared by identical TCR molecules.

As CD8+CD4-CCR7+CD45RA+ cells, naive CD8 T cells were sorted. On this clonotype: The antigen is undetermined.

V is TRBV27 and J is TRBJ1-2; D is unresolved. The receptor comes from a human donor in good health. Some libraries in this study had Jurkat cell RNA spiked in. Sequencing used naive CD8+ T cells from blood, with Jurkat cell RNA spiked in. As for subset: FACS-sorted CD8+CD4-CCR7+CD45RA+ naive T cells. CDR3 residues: CASSLIGTTNYGYTF. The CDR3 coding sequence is TGTGCCAGCAGTTTAATAGGAACAACTAACTATGGCTACACCTTC.